The 3 T cell receptor beta chains listed next were all sequenced from one sample in a study of blood T cell repertoires in COVID-19. Assay used: immunoSEQ multiplex PCR; TCRdb lists only in-frame clones, some missing. The sample shows roughly 140,000 clones, 88% of them seen only once. The sample consisted of peripheral blood. The receptors come from a man between 50 and 59 years old with active or convalescent COVID-19.

The J gene is TRBJ1-2, the V gene TRBV3-1 (or the pseudogene TRBV3-2), with D perhaps TRBD1 (5 bases). The germline V gene encodes CDR1 LGHDT and CDR2 YNNKEL (reference sequence). Trimming cost V 3 bases and J 5 bases, with 16 bases left between them. This CDR3 has 15 residues. CDR3 amino acids: CASSHTLTARYGYTF. CDR3 in DNA: TGTGCCAGCAGCCACACCCTGACAGCCCGTTATGGCTACACCTTC.

The chain combines TRBV24-1 with TRBJ2-7; 7 bases line up with TRBD2. With V trimmed by 5 bases and J by 6 bases, 6 bases remained unmatched. Looked up from germline, CDR1 is KGHDR and CDR2 is SFDVKD. CDR3 length equals 13 residues. This chain's CDR3 is CATSGSSGAEQYF. CDR3 bases: TGTGCCACCAGTGGGTCTAGCGGTGCCGAGCAGTACTTC.

The rearrangement uses TRBV3-1 (or the pseudogene TRBV3-2) and TRBJ2-1; maybe TRBD2 (6 bases). The germline V gene encodes CDR1 LGHDT and CDR2 YNNKEL (reference sequence). Trimming stripped 0 bases from V and 7 bases from J, with 13 bases between. This CDR3 comprises 15 residues. Here the CDR3 reads CASSQEPHAGNEQFF. Written as DNA, the CDR3 is TGTGCCAGCAGCCAAGAGCCGCATGCGGGGAATGAGCAGTTCTTC.